The rows below give T cell receptor beta chains drawn from one sample of a study of blood T cells in healthy people across ages. TCRdb ran MiXCR on the 5' RACE reads and lists one entry per CDR3 protein. The sample holds about 970,000 distinct CDR3 sequences; about 51% are singletons and the top ten take 20% to 25%. Sequences were obtained from blood. The receptors come from a woman aged 60-75 years in good health. Each CDR3 is given with its conserved first and last residue. The D gene is left open where the match is weak. Some rows have no size entry. The others give once, few or many, or a class for an expanded clone.

V gene	J gene	D gene	clone size	CDR3 protein	CDR3 DNA
TRBV10-2	TRBJ1-2	TRBD1	-	CASSETRQGDYGYTF	TGCGCCAGCAGTGAGACCCGACAGGGGGACTATGGCTACACCTTC
TRBV15	TRBJ2-2	-	-	CATREGKTGELFF	TGTGCCACCAGAGAGGGGAAGACCGGGGAGCTGTTTTTT
TRBV7-9	TRBJ2-1	TRBD2	few	CASSPGTSGRLGYNEQFF	TGTGCCAGCAGCCCCGGGACTAGCGGGAGGTTAGGCTACAATGAGCAGTTCTTC
TRBV20-1	TRBJ2-1	-	few	CSARDGASWNEQFF	TGCAGTGCTAGAGATGGGGCGAGTTGGAATGAGCAGTTCTTC
TRBV12-3/TRBV12-4	TRBJ1-5	-	-	CASSTTGNREQPQHF	TGTGCCAGCAGCACCACAGGGAACAGAGAGCAGCCCCAGCATTTT
TRBV4-2	TRBJ2-5	-	-	CASSASQYQETQYF	TGTGCCAGCAGCGCCTCGCAGTACCAAGAGACCCAGTACTTC
TRBV20-1	TRBJ2-7	-	few	CSGLRDSYEQYF	TGCAGTGGTCTCCGGGACTCCTACGAGCAGTACTTC
TRBV2	TRBJ2-7	TRBD1	few	CASGGQGGIEQYF	TGTGCCAGCGGGGGACAGGGAGGCATCGAGCAGTACTTC
TRBV4-2	TRBJ2-4	-	few	CASSHLQGTKNIQYF	TGTGCCAGCAGCCACCTACAGGGAACCAAAAACATTCAGTACTTC
TRBV7-2	TRBJ2-7	-	-	CASSLALPFEGEQYF	TGTGCCAGCAGCTTAGCGCTCCCTTTTGAGGGGGAGCAGTACTTC
TRBV4-1	TRBJ2-1	-	-	CASSQEVQREQFF	TGCGCCAGCAGCCAAGAAGTTCAGCGGGAGCAGTTCTTC
TRBV7-6	TRBJ2-1	-	-	CASSPRQANEQFF	TGTGCCAGCAGCCCAAGACAGGCCAATGAGCAGTTCTTC
TRBV20-1	TRBJ1-5	-	-	CSARTGSNQPQHF	TGCAGTGCTAGAACAGGGAGTAATCAGCCCCAGCATTTT
TRBV7-9	TRBJ1-2	TRBD1	once	CASISGTGKYGYTF	TGTGCCAGCATCTCCGGGACAGGGAAGTATGGCTACACCTTC
TRBV29-1	TRBJ1-2	TRBD1	few	CSVGFGRGDGYTF	TGCAGCGTTGGGTTCGGCAGGGGGGATGGCTACACCTTC
TRBV25-1	TRBJ2-6	-	few	CASSEFGQPPDVLTF	TGTGCCAGCAGTGAATTCGGACAGCCACCGGACGTCCTGACTTTC
TRBV4-2	TRBJ2-1	-	few	CASSQEPIPSYNEQFF	TGTGCCAGCAGCCAAGAGCCCATCCCCTCCTACAATGAGCAGTTCTTC
TRBV2	TRBJ2-7	-	-	CASTRSFRSYEQYF	TGTGCCAGCACTAGATCTTTTCGTTCTTACGAGCAGTACTTC
TRBV27	TRBJ2-7	TRBD2	-	CASRGGTASYEQYF	TGTGCCAGCAGGGGGGGGACTGCCTCCTACGAGCAGTACTTC
TRBV5-1	TRBJ2-7	TRBD2	-	CASSRASGTFSYEQYF	TGCGCCAGCAGCAGGGCTAGCGGGACCTTTTCCTACGAGCAGTACTTC
TRBV20-1	TRBJ2-1	-	-	CSALGPVNSYNEQFF	TGCAGTGCTCTGGGACCTGTTAACTCCTACAATGAGCAGTTCTTC
TRBV20-1	TRBJ2-7	TRBD1	few	CSARNPDRVHEQYF	TGCAGTGCTAGAAACCCGGACAGGGTCCACGAGCAGTACTTC
TRBV20-1	TRBJ2-7	TRBD2	-	CSARDTSGRLYEQYF	TGCAGTGCTAGAGATACTAGCGGGAGGTTGTACGAGCAGTACTTC
TRBV7-2	TRBJ2-6	-	few	CASSSSPTISGANVLTF	TGTGCCAGCAGCTCCTCACCTACGATCTCTGGGGCCAACGTCCTGACTTTC
TRBV20-1	TRBJ2-7	TRBD2	few	CSANGGGSYEQYF	TGCAGTGCTAATGGTGGCGGGAGCTACGAGCAGTACTTC
TRBV20-1	TRBJ1-2	-	-	CSASDDRLGGYGYTF	TGCAGTGCTAGTGATGACAGGCTCGGGGGCTATGGCTACACCTTC
TRBV28	TRBJ2-7	TRBD2	once	CASNHRRGLGGRGYEQYF	TGTGCCAGCAATCACAGGAGGGGGCTTGGCGGGAGGGGGTACGAGCAGTACTTC
TRBV6-2/TRBV6-3	TRBJ2-1	TRBD1	-	CASSYGRQGYNEQFF	TGTGCCAGCAGTTACGGGAGACAGGGGTACAATGAGCAGTTCTTC
TRBV2	TRBJ1-2	TRBD1	-	CASSVWTGEDYGYTF	TGTGCCAGCAGTGTATGGACAGGGGAAGACTATGGCTACACCTTC
TRBV27	TRBJ2-7	TRBD2	once	CASSNTGGTYEQYF	TGTGCCAGCAGTAATACGGGGGGAACCTACGAGCAGTACTTC
TRBV10-2	TRBJ2-7	TRBD1	-	CASTDPGQGLEQYF	TGCGCCAGTACTGACCCGGGACAGGGCCTCGAGCAGTACTTC
TRBV6-6	TRBJ2-2	TRBD2	-	CASGRAGVGTGELFF	TGTGCCAGCGGTCGAGCGGGAGTAGGAACCGGGGAGCTGTTTTTT
TRBV7-3	TRBJ2-3	-	few	CASSLSGVGADTQYF	TGTGCCAGCAGCTTAAGCGGAGTGGGCGCAGATACGCAGTATTTT
TRBV10-3	TRBJ1-2	-	-	CAISTGGASNYGYTF	TGTGCCATCAGTACTGGGGGGGCGTCTAACTATGGCTACACCTTC
TRBV12-3/TRBV12-4	TRBJ2-7	TRBD2	-	CASSLRGLATRNSYEQYF	TGTGCCAGCAGTCTAAGGGGACTAGCTACCCGAAATTCCTACGAGCAGTACTTC
TRBV2	TRBJ2-5	-	-	CARGSRVTYNEQYF	TGTGCCAGAGGGTCCAGGGTCACCTACAATGAGCAGTACTTC